The 12 T cell receptor beta chains in this list originate from one sample, sequenced in a study of CXCR4 blockade with PD-1 therapy in pancreatic cancer. No antigens are known for them. Cultured about 230 um tumor slices received no immune-activating factors or cytokines. Generated by immunoSEQ multiplex PCR, the TCRdb table keeps only in-frame clones and is missing some. The sample has approximately 90 clones. The sample here was cultured tumor tissue, taken after 2 to 3 days in culture. These receptors were obtained from a human donor with pancreatic ductal adenocarcinoma.

The rearrangement joins TRBV10-3 to TRBJ1-3; possibly TRBD1 for D (5 bases). The CDR3 runs 15 residues. Trimming cost V 10 bases and J 4 bases, with 20 bases left between them. CDR1 is ENHRY, CDR2 SYGVKD, per germline. The CDR3 spells CATLGAGTSGNTIYF. The DNA for the CDR3 is TGTGCCACATTAGGTGCTGGGACTTCAGGAAACACCATATATTTT.

The chain links TRBV18 to TRBJ1-6, with 9 bases fitting TRBD1. Looked up from germline, CDR1 is KGHSH and CDR2 is LQKENI. The CDR3 contains 16 residues. The ends lost 0 bases at V and 8 bases at J; junction bases unmatched: 5. The CDR3 DNA follows: TGTGCCAGCTCACCACCTCTGACAGGGGGTGATTCACCCCTCCACTTT. This sequence encodes CASSPPLTGGDSPLHF.

The chain joins TRBV19 to TRBJ2-1; a possible D gene is TRBD2 (7 bases). The germline V gene encodes CDR1 LNHDA and CDR2 SQIVND (reference sequence). Trimming cost V 4 bases and J 9 bases, with 22 bases left between them. This CDR3 contains 16 residues. In DNA form, the CDR3 reads TGTGCCAGTAGTACCCCGCTTCGGGGGGCATTCACTGAGCAGTTCTTC. Encoded protein: CASSTPLRGAFTEQFF.

This sequence joins TRBV15 and TRBJ2-1; 11 nucleotides match TRBD1. The CDR3 sequence is 17 residues long. Germline V gene sequence: CDR1 LNHNV, CDR2 YYDKDF (reference sequence). V lost 3 bases to trimming and J lost 0 bases; unmatched junction nucleotides: 4. The CDR3 reads CATSSPGTGGSYNEQFF. CDR3 nucleotide sequence: TGTGCCACCAGCAGTCCCGGGACAGGGGGCTCCTACAATGAGCAGTTCTTC.

The gene calls are TRBV18 and TRBJ1-5; TRBD1 aligns across 7 bases. In germline, CDR1 is KGHSH, CDR2 LQKENI. Trimming took 3 bases from V and 6 from J; bases not matched to a gene: 11. This CDR3 is built from 16 residues. The CDR3 bases are TGTGCCAGCTCACCTAAGGGGCAGGGGGACGGTCAGCCCCAGCATTTT. Translating gives CASSPKGQGDGQPQHF.

The chain is built from TRBV25-1 and TRBJ2-1, with D possibly being TRBD2 (5 bases). V was clipped by 7 bases and J by 1 base, with 14 bases between them. This CDR3 has 15 residues. Germline lookup yields CDR1 MGHDK and CDR2 SYGVNS. CDR3 protein: CASTYPGGSYNEQFF. For the CDR3, the DNA is TGTGCCAGCACATACCCAGGCGGGTCCTACAATGAGCAGTTCTTC. The full variable domain, rest sourced from reference TRBV25-1 and TRBJ2-1, is EADIYQTPRYLVIGTGKKITLECSQTMGHDKMYWYQQDPGMELHLIHYSYGVNSTEKGDLSSESTVSRIRTEHFPLTLESARPSHTSQYLCASTYPGGSYNEQFFGPGTRLTVL.

The chain links TRBV29-1 to TRBJ2-2, with 10 bases aligning to TRBD2. The CDR3 consists of 14 residues. V shed 7 bases and J 0 bases; nucleotides not matched to a gene: 2. Germline V lookup: CDR1 SQVTM, CDR2 ANQGSEA. The CDR3 is CSGTSGTNTGELFF. The CDR3 bases are TGCAGCGGGACTAGCGGAACGAACACCGGGGAGCTGTTTTTT.

This clone has only one observation. The junction shows a germline mismatch at one end, possibly a read error. V gene TRBV11-3 combines with J gene TRBJ1-2, with 7 bases lining up with TRBD1. Per the germline V gene, CDR1 is SGHNT and CDR2 is YENEEA. This CDR3 spans 16 amino acids. This chain's CDR3 is CARSLPFDRVGYGYTF. The CDR3 DNA follows: TGTGCCAGAAGCTTACCCTTCGACAGGGTTGGCTATGGCTACACCTTC.

V usage is TRBV5-1 and J usage is TRBJ1-1, with a tentative D call TRBD1 (5 bases). This CDR3 contains 15 residues. From germline, CDR1 is SGHRS and CDR2 YFSETQ. The V and J ends lost 4 bases and 0 bases respectively, with 13 bases between them. The DNA of the CDR3 is TGCGCCAGCAGCACCCCGGGACGCATGAACACTGAAGCTTTCTTT. Translation: CASSTPGRMNTEAFF.

DNA for the CDR3: TGTGCCAGCAGCTTAGATGTTACCGGGCAAGGAGAGCAGTACTTC. It translates to CASSLDVTGQGEQYF. The chain has TRBV11-3 and TRBJ2-7; D gene uncertain. The CDR3 spans 15 residues. V lost 0 bases and J 7 bases, leaving 16 bases between the germline ends. CDR1 is SGHNT, CDR2 YENEEA, per germline. Based on the CDR3 plus reference TRBV11-3 and TRBJ2-7, the full variable domain is EAGVVQSPRYKIIEKKQPVAFWCNPISGHNTLYWYLQNLGQGPELLIRYENEEAVDDSQLPKDRFSAERLKGVDSTLKIQPAELGDSAVYLCASSLDVTGQGEQYFGPGTRLTVT.

V gene TRBV12-5 combines with J gene TRBJ1-1; D call uncertain. This CDR3 region has 14 residues. Trimming took 6 bases from V and 1 from J, leaving 12 bases between them. Germline-derived CDR1 and CDR2 are LGHNT and FRNRAP. CDR3: CASGQNIGNTEAFF. DNA of the CDR3: TGTGCTAGTGGCCAAAACATAGGGAACACTGAAGCTTTCTTT.

By sample fraction, this clone is hyperexpanded. The chain uses TRBV11-3 and TRBJ2-3; 13 bases line up with TRBD2. Germline lookup yields CDR1 SGHNT and CDR2 YENEEA. The J segment lost 2 bases and the V segment lost 5 bases, leaving 7 bases of the junction unmatched. This CDR3 is 17 amino acids long. CDR3 sequence: CASSGATSGGTTDTQYF. The CDR3 DNA is TGTGCCAGCAGCGGGGCGACTAGCGGGGGGACCACAGATACGCAGTATTTT.